This paragraph reports one T cell receptor (beta chain). Its specificity is unknown. The CDR3 is made up of 15 amino acids. Germline V gene sequence: CDR1 SEHNR, CDR2 FQNEAQ (reference sequence). Between the trimmed V and J ends, which lost 6 bases and 4 bases, there was a span of 15 bases. Terminally differentiated effector memory CD45RA+ cells were excluded by CCR7 positive selection of CD45RO-negative cells. Sequencing used immunoSEQ multiplex PCR; TCRdb keeps in-frame clones, though not all of them. There are 1.5 million to 2.5 million clones in the sample; over 85% occur only once, and under 1.5% lies in the top ten. This sample was taken from a study of shared clonotypes between healthy human individuals. Overall study findings and caveats: The sharing of 5% to 6.5% of naive CD4 clonotypes was seen across several donors.

The sequenced material came from naive CD8+ T cells sorted from blood. This sequence was found in a young man in good health. J is TRBJ2-2 and V is TRBV7-9; maybe TRBD1 (6 bases). The CDR3 spells CASSGPDSTTGELFF. The CDR3 coding sequence is TGTGCCAGCAGTGGCCCGGACAGCACCACCGGGGAGCTGTTTTTT.